The present T cell receptor beta chain was sequenced within a study of blood T cell repertoires in COVID-19. Study in general: The United States, Italy and Spain provided the acute and convalescent COVID-19 samples. From T cells, B-cell-depleted T cells, or PBMCs came the material, which was cDNA or gDNA.

Assay: immunoSEQ multiplex PCR; the TCRdb copy retains only in-frame clones and omits some. The data contain some 70,000 clones, 81% of them singletons. This CDR3 is built from 17 residues. The genes are TRBV21-1 and TRBJ1-2. TRBV21-1 is a pseudogene. The sample taken for sequencing was peripheral blood. This clonotype was obtained from a woman aged 70-85 years with acute or convalescent COVID-19. The DNA of the CDR3 is TGTGCCAGCAGCAAAGCCCTTAGACTCGTCCCAAGATATGGCTACACCTTC. It is translated as CASSKALRLVPRYGYTF.